This T cell receptor beta chain was observed in a study of PD-1 blockade in classical Hodgkin lymphoma. Whole-study results and caveats: Researchers reported that CD4+ TCR diversity, though not CD8+, rose significantly by C4D1. Diminished baseline TCR diversity has been reported in newly diagnosed patients relative to healthy donors.

This clone occurred a few times. Its antigen is unidentified. Every patient was affected by relapse after autologous stem cell transplantation, while exposure to brentuximab vedotin was not uniform. Negative selection with magnets was how CD8+ T cells were isolated from the thawed PBMCs. Unmatched junction bases numbered 0, after V lost 2 bases and J lost 7 bases. Germline V gives CDR1 GTSNPN, CDR2 SVGIG (reference sequence). The CDR3 is 12 amino acids. The assay was immunoSEQ multiplex PCR, and TCRdb's table has in-frame clones only and misses some. The table lists more than 25,000 clones, around 88% of them singletons.

The sample was CD8+ T cells from blood, taken at baseline. The sequence came from a human donor with classical Hodgkin lymphoma. V gene TRBV30 combines with J gene TRBJ2-1, with 9 bases identical to TRBD2. The CDR3, as DNA: TGTGCCTGGAGTCTAGCGGGAAATGAGCAGTTCTTC. Translation gives CAWSLAGNEQFF.